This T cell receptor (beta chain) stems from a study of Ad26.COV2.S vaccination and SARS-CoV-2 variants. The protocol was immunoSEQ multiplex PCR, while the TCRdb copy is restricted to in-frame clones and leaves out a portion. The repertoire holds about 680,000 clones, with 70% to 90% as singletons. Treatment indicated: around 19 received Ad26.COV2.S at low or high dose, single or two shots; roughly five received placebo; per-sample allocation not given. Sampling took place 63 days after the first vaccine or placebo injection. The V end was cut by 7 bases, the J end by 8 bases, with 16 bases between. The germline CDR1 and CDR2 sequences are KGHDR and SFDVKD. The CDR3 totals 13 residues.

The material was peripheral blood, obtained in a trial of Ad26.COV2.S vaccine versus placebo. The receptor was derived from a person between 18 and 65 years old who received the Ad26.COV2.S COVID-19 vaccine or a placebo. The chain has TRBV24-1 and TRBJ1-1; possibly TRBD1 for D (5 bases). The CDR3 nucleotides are TGTGCCACCAGATCTACGAGGGGCACCGAAGCTTTCTTT. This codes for CATRSTRGTEAFF.